This T cell receptor (beta chain) emerged from a study of T cell responses to AZD1222 COVID-19 vaccine. Study-level information: Second-dose groups at about 4 or about 12 weeks were pooled. Study outcomes and limitations: Sampling captured repertoires only after the peak T cell response. Recipients of AZD1222 seropositive at baseline numbered only 5 to 7. Donors in the cohort were predominantly white British and more often female, and clonal diversity was possibly underestimated.

Some clones are missing from TCRdb's copy, which holds only in-frame ones; the method was immunoSEQ multiplex PCR. The profile shows over 110,000 clones, 80% to 90% of them singletons. Germline V CDR1 and CDR2: LNHNV, YYDKDF (reference sequence). This CDR3 region has 13 residues. V was shortened by 6 bases and J by 2 bases, with 9 bases between the two germline ends. Worth noting for this clone: Its antigen is not identified.

This sample comprised peripheral blood, obtained on day 0 of AZD1222 vaccination. This chain uses TRBV15 with TRBJ2-3, with D unresolved. The receptor was derived from an adult in good health. The CDR3 loop reads CATRALSTDTQYF. The DNA of the CDR3 is TGTGCCACCAGAGCCTTATCCACAGATACGCAGTATTTT.